One and the same sample provided the 26 T cell receptor beta chains below, sequenced in a study of post-analysis software for immune sequencing data. These receptors lack a known antigen. Prepared TCR beta cDNA libraries contained unique molecular identifiers. A single record per CDR3 protein comes from TCRdb applying MiXCR to the PCR reads. The sample contains about 620,000 distinct CDR3 sequences, around 40% of which appear only once. Whole-study results and caveats: Among roughly five TRBV segments more frequent in patients than controls were TRBV5-6, TRBV5-1 and TRBV20-1.

The sequencing sample was made of blood. The receptors were gathered from a girl between 5 and 17 years old with multiple sclerosis.

A word on this clonotype: One end of the junction is discordant with germline, which a read error may explain. The V gene is TRBV12-3 or TRBV12-4, the J gene TRBJ2-3, with D uncertain. CDR3 length: 14 residues. The chain's CDR3 is CASSALDEADAQYF. DNA for the CDR3: TGTGCCAGCAGTGCCTTAGACGAGGCAGATGCGCAGTATTTT.

This clonotype was seen more than once but under ten times. The chain recombines TRBV29-1 with TRBJ2-7; TRBD1 matches at 7 bases. The V segment lost 6 bases and the J segment 0 bases; nucleotides outside the gene matches: 5. Germline V CDR1 and CDR2: SQVTM, ANQGSEA. The CDR3 totals 13 residues. The CDR3 DNA is TGCAGCGTGGGGGACAGTCTCTCCTACGAGCAGTACTTC. As protein: CSVGDSLSYEQYF.

This clonotype appeared a few times. The chain combines TRBV2 with TRBJ1-5; D gene unclear. With 0 bases removed from V and 0 bases from J, the gap between germline ends came to 9 bases. CDR1 is SNHLY, CDR2 FYNNEI, per germline. The CDR3 runs to 16 residues. CDR3 bases: TGTGCCAGCAGTGAAGCGTCTGATTATAGCAATCAGCCCCAGCATTTT. It translates to CASSEASDYSNQPQHF.

This clonotype came up a few times. V usage is TRBV11-2 and J usage is TRBJ2-7; TRBD2 matches at 12 bases. This CDR3 region has 15 residues. The V segment lost 2 bases and the J segment 5 bases; nucleotides outside the gene matches: 4. The germline V gene has CDR1 SGHAT and CDR2 FQNNGV. The CDR3 loop is CASSLLAGGPNEQYF. DNA for the CDR3: TGTGCCAGCAGCTTACTAGCGGGAGGGCCGAACGAGCAGTACTTC.

V is TRBV12-3 or TRBV12-4 and J is TRBJ1-6, with TRBD1 matching over 8 bases. V gave up 7 bases and J gave up 10 bases; unmatched junction bases: 9. The CDR3 consists of 14 residues. Written as DNA, the CDR3 is TGTGCCAGCACCCTGGACAGGGAGGAATCACCCCTCCACTTT. Encoded protein: CASTLDREESPLHF.

CDR3 nucleotide sequence: TGTGCCAGCAGCCAACGAGAGCAGCCCCAGCATTTT. This encodes CASSQREQPQHF. The chain employs TRBV7-9 and TRBJ1-5; no definite D call. V was clipped by 5 bases and J by 7 bases, with 9 bases between them. Germline V gives CDR1 SEHNR, CDR2 FQNEAQ (reference sequence). The CDR3 is 12 residues long.

V usage is TRBV3-1 and J usage is TRBJ2-7; 7 bases match TRBD1. The ends lost 2 bases at V and 2 bases at J; junction bases unmatched: 3. The CDR3 is 14 amino acids. In germline, CDR1 is LGHDT, CDR2 YNNKEL (reference sequence). The CDR3 DNA reads as TGTGCCAGCAGCCAACGACAGGGTCCCTACGAGCAGTACTTC. It specifies CASSQRQGPYEQYF.

This sequence joins TRBV11-2 and TRBJ1-2; the D gene is possibly TRBD1 (5 bases). Looked up from germline, CDR1 is SGHAT and CDR2 is FQNNGV. The CDR3 sequence is 15 residues long. V shed 4 bases and J shed 7 bases, with 19 bases lying between them. The CDR3 loop is CASSSARGAGVGYTF. The CDR3 DNA reads TGTGCCAGCAGCTCCGCGAGGGGTGCGGGGGTTGGCTACACCTTC.

Remarks on this clonotype: Sequence at one end of the junction differs from germline and may be a read error. The chain joins TRBV29-1 to TRBJ2-5; 8 nucleotides match TRBD2. Germline V gene lookup returns CDR1 SQVTM and CDR2 ANQGSEA. The CDR3 contains 13 residues. CDR3 DNA sequence: TGCAGCTTTGACGCGGGAGGTCAAGAGACCCAGTACTTC. Translated, it gives CSFDAGGQETQYF. The full variable domain, rest sourced from reference TRBV29-1 and TRBJ2-5, is SAVISQKPSRDICQRGTSLTIQCQVDSQVTMMFWYRQQPGQSLTLIATANQGSEATYESGFVIDKFPISRPNLTFSTLTVSNMSPEDSSIYLCSFDAGGQETQYFGPGTRLLVL.

This chain uses TRBV4-2 with TRBJ2-7; D may correspond to TRBD1 or TRBD2 (6 bases each). V was trimmed by 0 bases and J by 0 bases, leaving 12 bases between them. The CDR3 runs 16 residues. Looked up from germline, CDR1 is LGHNA and CDR2 is YNFKEQ. CDR3 nucleotides: TGTGCCAGCAGCCAAGAGGAGGGGGGCAGCTCCTACGAGCAGTACTTC. It codes for CASSQEEGGSSYEQYF.

This chain links TRBV7-9 with TRBJ1-5; tentative D call: TRBD1 (5 bases). Germline CDR1 reads SEHNR; CDR2 reads FQNEAQ (reference sequence). There are 15 residues in the CDR3. Trimming left V 1 base short and J 6 bases short, with 13 bases between. This chain's CDR3 is CASSLGGPGRQPQHF. The CDR3 DNA follows: TGTGCCAGCAGCTTAGGAGGGCCAGGGCGTCAGCCCCAGCATTTT.

This clonotype was detected only a few times. The CDR3 bases are TGCAGCGTTGATCGGACTAGCGCGGGAGATACGCAGTATTTT. This codes for CSVDRTSAGDTQYF. The gene calls are TRBV29-1 and TRBJ2-3; 9 bases fit TRBD2. Trimming cost V 3 bases and J 5 bases; bases outside gene matches: 6. Germline V lookup: CDR1 SQVTM, CDR2 ANQGSEA. The CDR3 is made up of 14 amino acids.

The chain carries TRBV5-1 and TRBJ2-2; D is possibly TRBD2 (6 bases). Germline CDR1 SGHRS, CDR2 YFSETQ. V was pared by 4 bases and J by 1 base, with 11 bases between. There are 15 residues in the CDR3. Written as DNA, the CDR3 is TGCGCCAGCAGCCGGGAGACCATGAACACCGGGGAGCTGTTTTTT. Its protein product is CASSRETMNTGELFF.

V gene TRBV13 combines with J gene TRBJ1-2; 8 bases map to TRBD1. CDR1 is PRHDT, CDR2 FYEKMQ, per germline (reference sequence). The CDR3 spans 15 residues. The J segment lost 3 bases and the V segment lost 1 base, leaving 4 bases of the junction unmatched. CDR3 sequence reads: CASSLAQGADYGYTF. CDR3 bases: TGTGCCAGCAGCTTAGCGCAGGGGGCAGACTATGGCTACACCTTC. The variable domain in full, completed from reference TRBV13 and TRBJ1-2, reads AAGVIQSPRHLIKEKRETATLKCYPIPRHDTVYWYQQGPGQDPQFLISFYEKMQSDKGSIPDRFSAQQFSDYHSELNMSSLELGDSALYFCASSLAQGADYGYTFGSGTRLTVV.

The CDR3 here is CASSFRGIPRNEQFF. DNA for the CDR3: TGCGCCAGCAGCTTCCGTGGGATTCCCAGGAATGAGCAGTTCTTC. The rearrangement joins TRBV5-1 to TRBJ2-1; no clear D. The CDR3 covers 15 residues. Per germline, CDR1 SGHRS and CDR2 YFSETQ. Trimming removed 2 bases at V and 7 bases at J, with 16 bases between.

V gene TRBV4-1 combines with J gene TRBJ1-5, with D perhaps matching TRBD1 (6 bases). V was trimmed by 4 bases and J by 7 bases, leaving 14 bases between them. Per germline, CDR1 MGHRA and CDR2 YSYEKL. The CDR3 has 14 residues. The CDR3 DNA follows: TGCGCCAGCAGCCGCTGGCGAGGGGGACAGCCCCAGCATTTT. Translating it yields CASSRWRGGQPQHF.

CDR3 residues: CASSLRQGALTGELFF. In DNA form, the CDR3 reads TGCGCCAGCAGCTTAAGGCAGGGGGCTCTCACCGGGGAGCTGTTTTTT. The chain links TRBV5-1 to TRBJ2-2, with 8 bases aligning to TRBD1. The CDR3 totals 16 residues. V gave up 2 bases and J gave up 4 bases; unmatched junction bases: 7. From germline, CDR1 is SGHRS and CDR2 YFSETQ.

The rearrangement links TRBV5-1 to TRBJ2-3, with 12 bases aligning to TRBD2. The J segment lost 5 bases and the V segment lost 0 bases, leaving 16 bases of the junction unmatched. This CDR3 has 20 residues. The germline CDR1 and CDR2 sequences are SGHRS and YFSETQ. The CDR3 spells CASSLVPSGGASEFIDTQYF. In DNA form, the CDR3 reads TGCGCCAGCAGCTTGGTTCCTAGCGGGGGGGCCTCGGAATTTATAGATACGCAGTATTTT.

The chain employs TRBV7-8 and TRBJ2-7; D is perhaps TRBD2 (5 bases). Germline V lookup: CDR1 SGHVS, CDR2 FQNEAQ. The V end lost 2 bases, the J end lost 2 bases, and 10 bases lay between the germline ends. This CDR3 comprises 14 residues. The CDR3 DNA reads as TGTGCCAGCAGCTTAAAGTGGGGAGCCTACGAGCAGTACTTC. Translating it yields CASSLKWGAYEQYF. The whole variable domain, remainder taken from reference TRBV7-8 and TRBJ2-7, is GAGVSQSPRYKVAKRGQDVALRCDPISGHVSLFWYQQALGQGPEFLTYFQNEAQLDKSGLPSDRFFAERPEGSVSTLKIQRTQQEDSAVYLCASSLKWGAYEQYFGPGTRLTVT.

This clonotype has just a few counts. The chain is built from TRBV28 and TRBJ2-5; 11 bases agree with TRBD2. Trimming cost V 1 base and J 3 bases; bases outside gene matches: 7. Per germline, CDR1 MDHEN and CDR2 SYDVKM. This CDR3 is 17 amino acids long. The CDR3: CASSLSFSSGRKETQYF. Here the CDR3 DNA reads TGTGCCAGCAGTTTATCTTTTTCTAGCGGGAGGAAAGAGACCCAGTACTTC.

This clonotype was detected a few times. The V and J genes are TRBV25-1 and TRBJ2-1; D may be TRBD1 (6 bases). The CDR3 totals 14 residues. V was cut by 3 bases and J by 9 bases, with 15 bases left in between. CDR1 MGHDK and CDR2 SYGVNS come from the germline V gene. CDR3 in amino acids: CASSETGWGSEQFF. CDR3 coding DNA: TGTGCCAGCAGTGAGACAGGTTGGGGCAGTGAGCAGTTCTTC.

The sample holds a few counts of this clonotype. The J gene is TRBJ2-5, the V gene TRBV4-1; 11 bases match TRBD2. Germline V CDR1 and CDR2: MGHRA, YSYEKL. After removal of 1 base from V and 4 bases from J, the junction contained 5 bases not matched to a gene. CDR3 size: 16 residues. In DNA, the CDR3 is TGCGCCAGCAGCCAAGGACTAGCGGGACCTGGAGAGACCCAGTACTTC. Protein product: CASSQGLAGPGETQYF.

The genes are TRBV5-1 and TRBJ1-2; 9 bases are a match to TRBD1. There are 14 residues in the CDR3. CDR1 SGHRS and CDR2 YFSETQ come from the germline V gene. V gave up 5 bases and J gave up 4 bases; unmatched junction bases: 6. CDR3 sequence reads: CASRWDRDSYGYTF. DNA for the CDR3: TGCGCCAGCAGGTGGGACAGGGATAGCTATGGCTACACCTTC.

This clonotype came up a few times. V and J are TRBV11-3 and TRBJ1-4; possibly TRBD1 for D (5 bases). Germline assignment: CDR1 SGHNT and CDR2 YENEEA. V was shortened by 6 bases and J by 0 bases, with 11 bases between the two germline ends. The CDR3 runs to 15 residues. CDR3 in DNA: TGTGCCAGCAGTCCAGGGTGGGCAACTAATGAAAAACTGTTTTTT. It translates to CASSPGWATNEKLFF. Combining the CDR3 with reference TRBV11-3 and TRBJ1-4 gives the whole variable domain EAGVVQSPRYKIIEKKQPVAFWCNPISGHNTLYWYLQNLGQGPELLIRYENEEAVDDSQLPKDRFSAERLKGVDSTLKIQPAELGDSAVYLCASSPGWATNEKLFFGSGTQLSVL.

The V and J genes are TRBV20-1 and TRBJ2-7; weak D call: TRBD1 (6 bases). V dropped 5 bases and J dropped 1 base, with 24 bases sitting between them. Germline V gives CDR1 DFQATT, CDR2 SNEGSKA (reference sequence). This CDR3 has 17 amino acids. The CDR3 reads CSAGIPGHEVESYEQYF. The CDR3 coding sequence is TGCAGTGCTGGGATACCGGGACACGAAGTCGAGTCCTACGAGCAGTACTTC.

V and J are TRBV6-6 and TRBJ2-7; D gene ambiguous. V lost 10 bases and J lost 5, with 6 bases in between. There are 9 residues in the CDR3. CDR1 and CDR2 (germline): MNHNY, SVGAGI (reference sequence). CDR3 protein: CATWNEQYF. DNA for the CDR3: TGTGCCACATGGAACGAGCAGTACTTC.